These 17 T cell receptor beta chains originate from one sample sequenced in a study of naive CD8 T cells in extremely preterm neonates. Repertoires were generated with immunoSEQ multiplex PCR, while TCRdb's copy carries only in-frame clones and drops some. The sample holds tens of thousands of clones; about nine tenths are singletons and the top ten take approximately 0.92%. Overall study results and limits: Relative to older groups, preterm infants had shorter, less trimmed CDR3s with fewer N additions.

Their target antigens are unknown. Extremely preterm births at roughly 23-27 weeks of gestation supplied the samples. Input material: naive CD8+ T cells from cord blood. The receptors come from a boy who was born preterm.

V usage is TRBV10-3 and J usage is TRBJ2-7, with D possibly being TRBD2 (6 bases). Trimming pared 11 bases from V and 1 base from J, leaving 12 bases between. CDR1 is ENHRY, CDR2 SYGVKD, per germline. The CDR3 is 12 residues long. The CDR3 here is CAVRDSSYEQYF. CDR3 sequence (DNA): TGTGCCGTCCGGGACTCTTCCTACGAGCAGTACTTC.

The CDR3 is CAIRTGVNTEAFF. The DNA of the CDR3 is TGTGCCATCAGGACAGGGGTGAACACTGAAGCTTTCTTT. The chain links TRBV10-3 to TRBJ1-1; 8 positions agree with TRBD1. Germline V gene lookup returns CDR1 ENHRY and CDR2 SYGVKD. V gave up 6 bases and J gave up 0 bases; unmatched junction bases: 0. The CDR3 totals 13 residues.

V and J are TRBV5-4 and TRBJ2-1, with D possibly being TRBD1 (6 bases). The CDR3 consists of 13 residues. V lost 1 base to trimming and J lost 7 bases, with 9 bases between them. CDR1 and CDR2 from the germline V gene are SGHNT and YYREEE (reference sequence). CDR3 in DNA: TGTGCCAGCAGCTTGAGACAGGTGAATGAGCAGTTCTTC. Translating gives CASSLRQVNEQFF.

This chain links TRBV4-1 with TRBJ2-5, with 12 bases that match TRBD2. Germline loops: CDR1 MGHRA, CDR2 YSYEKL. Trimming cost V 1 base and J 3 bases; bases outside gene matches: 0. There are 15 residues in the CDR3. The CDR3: CASSQGLAGEETQYF. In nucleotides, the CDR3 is TGCGCCAGCAGCCAAGGACTAGCGGGGGAAGAGACCCAGTACTTC.

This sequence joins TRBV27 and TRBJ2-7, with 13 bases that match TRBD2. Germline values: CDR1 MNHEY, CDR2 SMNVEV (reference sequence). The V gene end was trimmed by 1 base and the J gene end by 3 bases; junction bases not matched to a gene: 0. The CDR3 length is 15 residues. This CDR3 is CASSLWTSGGYEQYF. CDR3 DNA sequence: TGTGCCAGCAGTTTATGGACTAGCGGGGGCTACGAGCAGTACTTC.

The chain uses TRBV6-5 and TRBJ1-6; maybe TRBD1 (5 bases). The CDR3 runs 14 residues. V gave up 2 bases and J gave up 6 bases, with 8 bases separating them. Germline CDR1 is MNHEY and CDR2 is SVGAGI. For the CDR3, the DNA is TGTGCCAGCAGTTACGGGGCTTTTAATTCACCCCTCCACTTT. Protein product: CASSYGAFNSPLHF.

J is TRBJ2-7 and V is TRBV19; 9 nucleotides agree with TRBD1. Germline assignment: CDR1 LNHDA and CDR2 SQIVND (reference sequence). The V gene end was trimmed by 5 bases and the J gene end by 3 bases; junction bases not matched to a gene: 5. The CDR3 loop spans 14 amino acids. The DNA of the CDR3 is TGTGCCAGTAGTGCCGGGACAGGGAGCTACGAGCAGTACTTC. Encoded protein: CASSAGTGSYEQYF.

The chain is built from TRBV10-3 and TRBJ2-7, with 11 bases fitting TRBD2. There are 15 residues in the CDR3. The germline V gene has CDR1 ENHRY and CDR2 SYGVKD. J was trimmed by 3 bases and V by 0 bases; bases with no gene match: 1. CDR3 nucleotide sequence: TGTGCCATCAGTGAGTCCGGGACTAGCGGCTACGAGCAGTACTTC. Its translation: CAISESGTSGYEQYF.

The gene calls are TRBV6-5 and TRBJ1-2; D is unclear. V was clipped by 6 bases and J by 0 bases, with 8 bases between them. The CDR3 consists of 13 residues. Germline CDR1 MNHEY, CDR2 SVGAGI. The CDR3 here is CASSAFTNYGYTF. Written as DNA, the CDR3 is TGTGCCAGCAGCGCCTTCACTAACTATGGCTACACCTTC.

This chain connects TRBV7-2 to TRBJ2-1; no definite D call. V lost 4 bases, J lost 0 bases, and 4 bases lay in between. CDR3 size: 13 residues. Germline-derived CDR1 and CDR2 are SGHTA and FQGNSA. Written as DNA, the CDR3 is TGTGCCAGCAGCTGGGACTCCTACAATGAGCAGTTCTTC. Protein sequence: CASSWDSYNEQFF.

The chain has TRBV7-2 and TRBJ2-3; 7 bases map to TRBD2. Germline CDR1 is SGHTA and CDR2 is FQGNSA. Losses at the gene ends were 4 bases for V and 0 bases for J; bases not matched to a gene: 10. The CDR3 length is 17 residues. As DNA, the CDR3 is TGTGCCAGCAGCTATACCCTAGCGGTGATTAGCACAGATACGCAGTATTTT. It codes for CASSYTLAVISTDTQYF.

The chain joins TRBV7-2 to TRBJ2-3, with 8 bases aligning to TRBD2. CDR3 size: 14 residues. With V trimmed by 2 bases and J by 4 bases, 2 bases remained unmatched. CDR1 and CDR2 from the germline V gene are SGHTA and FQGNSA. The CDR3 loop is CASSLKRGSDTQYF. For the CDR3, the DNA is TGTGCCAGCAGCTTAAAGCGGGGGTCAGATACGCAGTATTTT.

The CDR3: CASSLAKYEQYF. As DNA, the CDR3 is TGTGCCAGCAGCTTAGCGAAATACGAGCAGTACTTC. The chain has TRBV7-9 and TRBJ2-7, with D uncertain. Germline loops: CDR1 SEHNR, CDR2 FQNEAQ (reference sequence). CDR3 length: 12 amino acids. V was clipped by 0 bases and J by 4 bases, with 4 bases between them. Filled out from reference TRBV7-9 and TRBJ2-7, the complete variable domain reads DTGVSQNPRHKITKRGQNVTFRCDPISEHNRLYWYRQTLGQGPEFLTYFQNEAQLEKSRLLSDRFSAERPKGSFSTLEIQRTEQGDSAMYLCASSLAKYEQYFGPGTRLTVT.

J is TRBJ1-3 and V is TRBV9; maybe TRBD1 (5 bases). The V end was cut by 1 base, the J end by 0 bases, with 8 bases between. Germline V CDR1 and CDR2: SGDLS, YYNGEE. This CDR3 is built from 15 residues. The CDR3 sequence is CASSVSGHSGNTIYF. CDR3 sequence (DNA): TGTGCCAGCAGCGTATCAGGACACTCTGGAAACACCATATATTTT.

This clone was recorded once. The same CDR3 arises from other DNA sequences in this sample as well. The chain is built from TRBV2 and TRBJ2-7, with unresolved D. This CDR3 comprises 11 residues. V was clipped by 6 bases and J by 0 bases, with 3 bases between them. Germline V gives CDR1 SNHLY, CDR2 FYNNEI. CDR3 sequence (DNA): TGTGCCAGCAGGGACTCCTACGAGCAGTACTTC. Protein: CASRDSYEQYF.

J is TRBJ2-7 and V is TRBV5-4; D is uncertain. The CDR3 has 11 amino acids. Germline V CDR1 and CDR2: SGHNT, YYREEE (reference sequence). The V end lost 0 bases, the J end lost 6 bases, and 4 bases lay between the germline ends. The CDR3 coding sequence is TGTGCCAGCAGCTTGGGGGGCGAGCAGTACTTC. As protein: CASSLGGEQYF.

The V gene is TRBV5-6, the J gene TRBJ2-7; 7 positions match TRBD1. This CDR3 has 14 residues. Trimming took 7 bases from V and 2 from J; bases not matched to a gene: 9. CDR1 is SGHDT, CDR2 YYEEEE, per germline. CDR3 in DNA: TGTGCCAGCCGATCCGGGACAGCAACCTACGAGCAGTACTTC. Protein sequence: CASRSGTATYEQYF. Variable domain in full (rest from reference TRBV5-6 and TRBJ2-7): DAGVTQSPTHLIKTRGQQVTLRCSPKSGHDTVSWYQQALGQGPQFIFQYYEEEERQRGNFPDRFSGHQFPNYSSELNVNALLLGDSALYLCASRSGTATYEQYFGPGTRLTVT.